The 30 T cell receptor beta chains below come from one sample, sequenced in a study of regulatory T cells in long-lasting Graves disease. Building of the TCR beta libraries involved iRepertoire HTBI primers and Arm-PCR of CDR3 regions. TCRdb fed the multiplex PCR reads into MiXCR, producing one record per CDR3 protein. Of roughly 610,000 distinct CDR3 sequences listed, 16% are singletons. Noted time point: newly diagnosed GD, antithyroid drugs for less than 3 months. Construction of the TCR library relied on RNA isolated from PBMCs. The data were also submitted as part of a second study, on T cells in Graves' hyperthyroidism and ophthalmopathy.

The sequences come from peripheral blood mononuclear cells (PBMCs), collected at new diagnosis, from a patient treated with antithyroid drugs. The receptors stem from a woman between 25 and 40 years old with Graves disease.

This sequence joins TRBV7-2 and TRBJ2-3; D remains unclear. Trimming took 2 bases from V and 4 from J, leaving 10 bases between them. The CDR3 has 14 amino acids. The germline V gene encodes CDR1 SGHTA and CDR2 FQGNSA. This CDR3 is CASSLQAPPDTQYF. The DNA for the CDR3 is TGTGCCAGCAGCTTACAAGCCCCCCCAGATACGCAGTATTTT.

This clonotype was seen many times. V usage is TRBV28 and J usage is TRBJ1-2; possibly TRBD1 for D (5 bases). Germline V gene data show CDR1 as MDHEN and CDR2 as SYDVKM. V was cut by 3 bases and J by 4 bases, with 15 bases left in between. The CDR3 contains 15 residues. The CDR3, as DNA: TGTGCCAGCAGTTTTCCACTGGGGCTTGGCTATGGCTACACCTTC. Translation: CASSFPLGLGYGYTF.

This clonotype was observed a few times. This probably arose from a read error, given a far larger clone one base away. The chain couples TRBV12-3 or TRBV12-4 to TRBJ1-1; 9 nucleotides match TRBD1. The trim removed 6 bases at V and 1 base at J, leaving 6 bases unmatched. The length of the CDR3 is 15 residues. The CDR3, as DNA: TGTGCCAGCAGGCGGGACAGGGCGTGGAACACTGAAGCTTTCTTT. It codes for CASRRDRAWNTEAFF.

This clonotype is a singleton in its sample. The V call is TRBV4-3, the J call TRBJ2-7; the D gene is possibly TRBD2 (7 bases). The CDR3 is made up of 14 amino acids. V dropped 2 bases and J dropped 3 bases, with 11 bases sitting between them. Germline lookup yields CDR1 LGHNA and CDR2 YSLEER. CDR3 bases: TGCGCCAGCAGCCAATTGGGGGGGCTCTACGAGCAGTACTTC. It translates to CASSQLGGLYEQYF.

This clonotype has just one count. A read error is possible here, since a much larger clone lies one base away. V is TRBV7-9 and J is TRBJ2-3; weak D call: TRBD2 (5 bases). The CDR3 consists of 17 residues. With 1 base removed from V and 2 bases from J, the gap between germline ends came to 16 bases. CDR1 and CDR2 (germline): SEHNR, FQNEAQ (reference sequence). Here the CDR3 DNA reads TGTGCCAGCAGCTTAGGCTCGCTAGCCTCTTACACAGATACGCAGTATTTT. Protein: CASSLGSLASYTDTQYF.

V is TRBV12-3 or TRBV12-4 and J is TRBJ1-5; D not resolved. The CDR3 extends over 17 amino acids. Trimming stripped 3 bases from V and 0 bases from J, with 15 bases between. CDR3 loop: CASSFEPSWDSNQPQHF. The CDR3 nucleotides are TGTGCCAGCAGTTTTGAACCGTCCTGGGATAGCAATCAGCCCCAGCATTTT.

About this clonotype itself: Compared with germline, one end of the junction differs, possibly owing to a read error. The chain has TRBV5-1 and TRBJ2-5; D is undetermined. CDR3 length equals 13 residues. Germline V gives CDR1 SGHRS, CDR2 YFSETQ. This CDR3 reads CASSFTIEETQYF. The CDR3 nucleotides read TGTGCCAGCAGCTTCACCATCGAAGAGACCCAGTACTTC.

The chain carries TRBV2 and TRBJ1-4; weak D call: TRBD1 (5 bases). Germline V gene data show CDR1 as SNHLY and CDR2 as FYNNEI. The CDR3 contains 15 residues. V was clipped by 1 base and J by 8 bases, with 14 bases between them. The CDR3 nucleotides are TGTGCCAGCAGTGAAGGGGGAGCAGGGCGGGAAAAACTGTTTTTT. As protein: CASSEGGAGREKLFF.

This clonotype was seen ten or more times. This chain connects TRBV7-2 to TRBJ2-1; 15 bases match TRBD2. The V and J ends lost 1 base and 9 bases, in that order; junction bases with no gene match: 7. The CDR3 extends over 17 amino acids. Per germline, CDR1 SGHTA and CDR2 FQGNSA. The CDR3 nucleotides read TGTGCCAGCAGCTTAGGCGGACTAGCGGGAGGGGCCCCTGAGCAGTTCTTC. Its protein product is CASSLGGLAGGAPEQFF.

V is TRBV12-3 or TRBV12-4 and J is TRBJ1-2, with D perhaps matching TRBD1 (5 bases). This CDR3 spans 13 amino acids. Trimming removed 8 bases from V and 4 bases from J, with 14 bases in between. DNA of the CDR3: TGTGCCAGCCTCCGGGACGCAATCTATGGCTACACCTTC. This sequence encodes CASLRDAIYGYTF.

This clonotype turned up a few times. The rearrangement uses TRBV20-1 and TRBJ1-6, with D possibly being TRBD1 (6 bases). V lost 0 bases, J lost 6 bases, and 12 bases lay in between. The CDR3 sequence is 15 residues long. CDR1 and CDR2 (germline): DFQATT, SNEGSKA (reference sequence). CDR3 in amino acids: CSARETGPGNSPLHF. In DNA, the CDR3 is TGCAGTGCTAGAGAAACAGGGCCCGGTAATTCACCCCTCCACTTT.

This clonotype was seen many times. This rearrangement joins TRBV7-9 to TRBJ2-2; a possible D gene is TRBD1 (5 bases). The length of the CDR3 is 14 residues. Germline V gene sequence: CDR1 SEHNR, CDR2 FQNEAQ (reference sequence). The germline V and J ends were trimmed by 5 bases and 4 bases, with 11 bases remaining between them. Here the CDR3 reads CASSIRQFTGELFF. The CDR3 DNA reads as TGTGCCAGCAGCATAAGACAGTTCACCGGGGAGCTGTTTTTT.

This clonotype was counted a few times. The chain joins TRBV12-3 or TRBV12-4 to TRBJ2-1, with TRBD1 identical over 8 bases. The V segment lost 4 bases and the J segment 2 bases; nucleotides outside the gene matches: 7. This CDR3 region has 16 residues. The chain's CDR3 is CASSYIDRGAYNEQFF. Here the CDR3 DNA reads TGTGCCAGCAGTTATATAGACAGGGGCGCCTACAATGAGCAGTTCTTC.

This clonotype was seen at least ten times. The junction differs from germline at one of its ends, possibly a read error. The CDR3 DNA follows: TGTGCCAGCAGCCAAGGTGGGGGGGCCGCGGTCTTC. Translation gives CASSQGGGAAVF. The V and J genes are TRBV3-1 and TRBJ2-1; the D gene is possibly TRBD2 (7 bases). Germline V gene data show CDR1 as LGHDT and CDR2 as YNNKEL (reference sequence). The CDR3 has 12 amino acids.

This clonotype came up many times. The chain combines TRBV7-3 with TRBJ2-3; 7 bases fit TRBD2. Germline CDR1 SGHTA, CDR2 FQGTGA. The CDR3 runs to 14 residues. The ends lost 5 bases at V and 4 bases at J; junction bases unmatched: 6. The CDR3 here is CASSQLAISDTQYF. The CDR3 nucleotides are TGTGCCAGCAGCCAACTAGCGATTTCAGATACGCAGTATTTT.

The chain uses TRBV20-1 and TRBJ1-5; TRBD1 is a possible D gene (5 bases). The CDR3 has 14 amino acids. Trimming took off 4 bases at V and 3 bases at J, with 13 bases between the two ends. The germline gives CDR1 DFQATT, CDR2 SNEGSKA (reference sequence). DNA for the CDR3: TGCAGTGCTACTATCGGGGCAGACAATCAGCCCCAGCATTTT. The encoded protein is CSATIGADNQPQHF.

A remark on this clonotype: At one of its ends the junction is not consistent with the germline gene, which may arise from a read error. This CDR3 reads CASPPSETQYF. The CDR3 DNA sequence: TGTGCCAGCCCACCATCGGAGACCCAGTACTTC. This chain uses TRBV18 with TRBJ2-5; no firm D call. The CDR3 extends over 11 amino acids. The germline gives CDR1 KGHSH, CDR2 LQKENI.

This clonotype was observed a handful of times. Here the CDR3 reads CASSQERKTQYF. The CDR3 DNA reads as TGTGCCAGCAGCCAAGAACGGAAGACCCAGTACTTC. This chain uses TRBV14 with TRBJ2-5; no reliable D call. With 0 bases removed from V and 6 bases from J, the gap between germline ends came to 5 bases. This CDR3 is built from 12 residues. Looked up from germline, CDR1 is SGHDN and CDR2 is FVKESK.

This clonotype was found a few times. V gene TRBV5-4 combines with J gene TRBJ2-2; 9 bases are a match to TRBD2. This CDR3 spans 15 amino acids. After removal of 4 bases from V and 3 bases from J, the junction contained 4 bases not matched to a gene. The germline V gene encodes CDR1 SGHNT and CDR2 YYREEE (reference sequence). CDR3 in amino acids: CASSPRLADTGELFF. Here the CDR3 DNA reads TGTGCCAGCAGCCCGCGACTAGCGGACACCGGGGAGCTGTTTTTT.

J is TRBJ1-2 and V is TRBV27; TRBD1 might be the D (5 bases). Germline CDR1 reads MNHEY; CDR2 reads SMNVEV (reference sequence). Between the trimmed V and J ends, which lost 6 bases and 5 bases, there was a span of 13 bases. The CDR3 is 13 amino acids. CDR3 DNA sequence: TGTGCCAGCAGGGGGGGAGCAACTTATGGCTACACCTTC. It translates to CASRGGATYGYTF.

The gene calls are TRBV19 and TRBJ1-4; D may be TRBD1 (6 bases). This CDR3 spans 18 amino acids. V lost 5 bases and J lost 0, with 19 bases in between. In germline, CDR1 is LNHDA, CDR2 SQIVND (reference sequence). This CDR3 reads CASSRISFRGSTNEKLFF. CDR3 sequence (DNA): TGTGCCAGTAGTCGAATTTCTTTCAGGGGATCAACTAATGAAAAACTGTTTTTT.

This clonotype was detected ten times or more. The chain is built from TRBV6-1 and TRBJ1-1; 12 bases are a match to TRBD1. The length of the CDR3 is 18 residues. CDR1 and CDR2 (germline): MNHNS, SASEGT. The J segment lost 4 bases and the V segment lost 8 bases, leaving 17 bases of the junction unmatched. Here the CDR3 reads CASWDRDRGRSPRTEAFF. The CDR3 DNA reads as TGTGCCAGCTGGGACCGGGACAGGGGGCGTTCCCCCCGCACTGAAGCTTTCTTT.

The chain employs TRBV6-2 or TRBV6-3 and TRBJ1-2, with 10 bases that match TRBD1. The germline gives CDR1 MNHEY, CDR2 SVGEGT. The CDR3 consists of 13 residues. V was clipped by 6 bases and J by 8 bases; unmatched bases: 6. The CDR3 region is CASSRGQGVGYTF. CDR3 coding DNA: TGTGCCAGCAGCCGTGGACAGGGGGTGGGCTACACCTTC.

This clonotype showed up many times. J is TRBJ2-1 and V is TRBV12-3 or TRBV12-4, with 8 bases that match TRBD1. Trimming removed 6 bases from V and 6 bases from J; junction bases left unmatched: 4. The CDR3 has 13 residues. The CDR3 loop reads CASRSTGGNEQFF. CDR3 sequence (DNA): TGTGCCAGCAGATCTACAGGGGGCAATGAGCAGTTCTTC.

J is TRBJ2-1 and V is TRBV20-1; TRBD2 agrees at 9 bases. The length of the CDR3 is 15 residues. V shed 0 bases, J shed 8 bases, and the junction held 8 bases outside the gene matches. Germline lookup yields CDR1 DFQATT and CDR2 SNEGSKA (reference sequence). The CDR3 DNA reads TGCAGTGCTAGAGATTTGACTAGCGGAGTGCATGAGCAGTTCTTC. This codes for CSARDLTSGVHEQFF.

The sample holds many counts of this clonotype. In nucleotides, the CDR3 is TGTGCCAGCAGTACCGCCGGGACTAGGGACACCGGGGAGCTGTTTTTT. It translates to CASSTAGTRDTGELFF. This chain uses TRBV28 with TRBJ2-2; 8 bases map to TRBD2. CDR3 length equals 16 residues. Germline V lookup: CDR1 MDHEN, CDR2 SYDVKM. Trimming removed 5 bases from V and 3 bases from J; junction bases left unmatched: 8.

This clonotype showed up many times. The genes are TRBV12-3 or TRBV12-4 and TRBJ2-7; D perhaps matches TRBD1 (5 bases). This CDR3 is built from 13 residues. V was trimmed by 8 bases and J by 7 bases, leaving 18 bases between them. Here the CDR3 DNA reads TGTGCCAGCGGCCCCCTGGGGCCAAGAGAGCAGTACTTC. This sequence encodes CASGPLGPREQYF.

In this sample, this clonotype turned up once. The rearrangement uses TRBV20-1 and TRBJ1-2; no clear D. The CDR3 loop spans 13 amino acids. Germline loops: CDR1 DFQATT, CDR2 SNEGSKA (reference sequence). V was cut by 5 bases and J by 2 bases, with 12 bases left in between. This CDR3 reads CSAPESGNYGYTF. The CDR3 bases are TGCAGTGCTCCCGAGTCGGGAAACTATGGCTACACCTTC.

The table lists this clonotype with many counts. The chain combines TRBV12-5 with TRBJ2-1; 7 positions match TRBD2. This CDR3 has 14 amino acids. Germline CDR1 and CDR2: LGHNT and FRNRAP. V was pared by 4 bases and J by 3 bases, with 3 bases of the junction left unmatched. CDR3 amino acids: CASGSGDYYNEQFF. CDR3 nucleotide sequence: TGTGCTAGTGGTTCCGGGGACTACTACAATGAGCAGTTCTTC.

There are a few counts of this clonotype. The rearrangement links TRBV4-1 to TRBJ2-1; the D gene is possibly TRBD1 (6 bases). Trimming removed 1 base from V and 5 bases from J, with 15 bases in between. CDR3 length: 16 residues. Germline V gene data show CDR1 as MGHRA and CDR2 as YSYEKL. The CDR3 sequence: CASSQASGEGDNEQFF. As DNA, the CDR3 is TGCGCCAGCAGCCAAGCCTCAGGGGAAGGGGACAATGAGCAGTTCTTC.